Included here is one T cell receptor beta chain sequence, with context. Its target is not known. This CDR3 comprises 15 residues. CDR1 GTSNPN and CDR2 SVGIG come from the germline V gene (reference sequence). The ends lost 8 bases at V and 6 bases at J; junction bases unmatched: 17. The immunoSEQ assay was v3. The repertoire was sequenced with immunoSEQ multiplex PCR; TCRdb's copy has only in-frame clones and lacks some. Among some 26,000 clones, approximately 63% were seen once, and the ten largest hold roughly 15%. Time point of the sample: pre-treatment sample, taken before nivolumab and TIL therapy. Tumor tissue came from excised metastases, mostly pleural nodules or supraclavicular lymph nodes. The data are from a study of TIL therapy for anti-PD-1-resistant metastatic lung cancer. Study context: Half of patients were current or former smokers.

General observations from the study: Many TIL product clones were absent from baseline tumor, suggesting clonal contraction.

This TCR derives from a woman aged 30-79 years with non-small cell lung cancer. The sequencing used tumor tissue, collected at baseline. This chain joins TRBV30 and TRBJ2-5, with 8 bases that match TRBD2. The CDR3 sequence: CAGGAGGPGGKTQYF. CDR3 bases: TGTGCCGGGGGGGCGGGAGGCCCGGGCGGAAAGACCCAGTACTTC.